Given below is one T cell receptor beta chain in context. Clones were read by immunoSEQ multiplex PCR, and TCRdb kept only the in-frame ones, dropping some. This table has approximately 150,000 clones, about 80% appearing once. This entry is derived from a study of blood T cell repertoires in COVID-19. Germline assignment: CDR1 ENHRY and CDR2 SYGVKD. V lost 8 bases and J 3 bases, leaving 16 bases between the germline ends. This CDR3 has 14 residues. The chain recombines TRBV10-3 with TRBJ1-2; perhaps TRBD1 as D (6 bases). Material: peripheral blood. This TCR came from an elderly woman with acute or convalescent COVID-19. CDR3 protein: CAIGSGAGDYGYTF. CDR3 coding DNA: TGTGCCATCGGCTCCGGGGCAGGGGACTATGGCTACACCTTC.